This TCR beta chain originates from a study of T cell responses to AZD1222 COVID-19 vaccine. Study context: Researchers grouped second doses given at about 4 or about 12 weeks into one pool.

Study outcomes and limitations: Reports say nearly half of spike-specific TCRs go after unmutated variant regions. Just a handful of AZD1222 recipients tested seropositive at baseline.

Trimming at V came to 5 bases and at J to 4 bases, leaving 5 bases not matched to a gene. The CDR3 covers 14 residues. Per germline, CDR1 SQVTM and CDR2 ANQGSEA. This clone was found once. Its antigen is currently unknown. Repertoires were generated with immunoSEQ multiplex PCR, while TCRdb's copy carries only in-frame clones and drops some. The sample has under 150,000 clones, 90% to 95% seen once. The chain carries TRBV29-1 and TRBJ2-3; the match to TRBD2 covers 11 bases. The sequence derives from an adult in good health. The material sequenced was peripheral blood, taken on day 0 of AZD1222 vaccination. The CDR3 region has the DNA TGCAGCGTTAGCCTACTAGCGGGAGCAGATACGCAGTATTTT. Its translation: CSVSLLAGADTQYF.